The T cell receptor beta chain under discussion was sequenced for a study of Graves' ophthalmopathy and Graves' hyperthyroidism. Overall study findings and caveats: Appearing in blood as well were most expanded thyroid clonotypes above 0.001 frequency.

Transcripts of RNA were the source for amplifying TCR beta CDR3 regions. A first-round RT-PCR used HTBI primers, followed by a second-round multiplex PCR. TCRdb used MiXCR to reprocess the multiplex PCR reads, holding one entry per CDR3 protein. The sample includes about 220,000 distinct CDR3 sequences, around a fifth seen only once; the top ten take more than 35%. Diagnosis was based on clinical symptoms, serum thyroxine, TRAb, thyroid ultrasound and orbital computed tomography. This clonotype was detected many times. Its antigen remains unknown. The sequence was obtained from a woman aged 45 to 65 with Graves' ophthalmopathy. The source material was peripheral blood.

The chain's CDR3 is CANATGGVDTQYF. CDR3 DNA sequence: TGTGCCAACGCGACAGGGGGCGTCGATACGCAGTATTTT. This chain connects TRBV6-2 or TRBV6-3 to TRBJ2-3, with 10 bases aligning to TRBD1. The J segment lost 6 bases and the V segment lost 10 bases, leaving 7 bases of the junction unmatched. The CDR3 is 13 residues long. Germline V gene sequence: CDR1 MNHEY, CDR2 SVGEGT.